A selection of T cell receptor beta chains follows, all from one sample in a study. A single record per CDR3 protein comes from TCRdb applying MiXCR to the 5' RACE reads. This table has 62,000 or so distinct CDR3 sequences, approximately 31% appearing once. Sequenced material: tumor-infiltrating naive CD4+ T cells sorted from the breast tumor. These receptors came from a female donor with breast cancer. Each CDR3 is given with its conserved first and last residue. D genes are given only for firm matches. Only some rows state a clone size, as once, few, many or a class for expanded clones.

v_gene	d_gene	abundance	j_gene	CDR3nt	CDR3aa
TRBV2	-	few	TRBJ2-5	TGTGCCAGCAGCGCGAGGGGAGAGACCCAGTACTTC	CASSARGETQYF
TRBV2	TRBD2	medium-sized	TRBJ2-1	TGTGCCAGCATTTCCGGGACTAGCAATGAGCAGTTCTTC	CASISGTSNEQFF
TRBV6-1	-	-	TRBJ1-3	TGTGCCAGCACCCGCGGGGACCCTGGAAACACCATATATTTT	CASTRGDPGNTIYF
TRBV5-5	-	-	TRBJ2-7	TGTGCCAGCAGCTTGGGCGGGATCTACGAGCAGTACTTC	CASSLGGIYEQYF
TRBV12-3/TRBV12-4	TRBD1	-	TRBJ1-5	TGTGCCAGCAGCCCCGGGACAGGAGGAAAAAATCAGCCCCAGCATTTT	CASSPGTGGKNQPQHF
TRBV7-2	TRBD2	-	TRBJ2-1	TGTGCCAGCAGCTTCGCATTCGGGACTAAATTGTACAATGAGCAGTTCTTC	CASSFAFGTKLYNEQFF
TRBV20-1	-	-	TRBJ2-5	TGCAGTGCTAGAGTAGAGACCCAGTACTTC	CSARVETQYF
TRBV20-1	TRBD2	-	TRBJ2-1	TGCAGTGCCCTCGGACTAGCGGGGATCGTCTCCTACAATGAGCAGTTCTTC	CSALGLAGIVSYNEQFF
TRBV27	-	-	TRBJ2-7	TGTGCCAGCAGGGATGCGGACCGCTCCTACGAGCAGTACTTC	CASRDADRSYEQYF
TRBV5-1	-	few	TRBJ2-3	TGCGCCAGCAGCTTGGACGTTGCCGGCCGGACGCAGTATTTT	CASSLDVAGRTQYF
TRBV7-8	TRBD1	once	TRBJ1-4	TGTGCCAGCAGCCCCCTGGGCAGGGGGGCAACTAATGAAAAACTGTTTTTT	CASSPLGRGATNEKLFF
TRBV5-5	TRBD1	-	TRBJ1-1	TGTGCCAGCAGCCCCATCATAAGGGGGCTTGAAGCTTTCTTT	CASSPIIRGLEAFF
TRBV6-5	-	-	TRBJ1-1	TGTGCCAGCAGTACAGGGCACAACACTGAAGCTTTCTTT	CASSTGHNTEAFF
TRBV25-1	TRBD1	-	TRBJ1-1	TGTGCCAGCACCATGACATCTCTAACAGGGGGCACTGAAGCTTTCTTT	CASTMTSLTGGTEAFF
TRBV12-3/TRBV12-4	TRBD1	many	TRBJ2-3	TGTGCCAGCAGAAAGGGACAGGGGAGGCCCCTAGATACGCAGTATTTT	CASRKGQGRPLDTQYF
TRBV15	TRBD1	few	TRBJ1-1	TGTGCCACCAGCCCCGGACAGGGACGGACTGAAGCTTTCTTT	CATSPGQGRTEAFF
TRBV28	-	many	TRBJ1-5	TGTGCCAGCACATTCGGGACACGCAATCAGCCCCAGCATTTT	CASTFGTRNQPQHF
TRBV24-1	-	-	TRBJ2-1	TGTGCCACCTGGGACGGGCACAAAGAGCAGTTCTTC	CATWDGHKEQFF
TRBV20-1	TRBD1	-	TRBJ1-1	TGCAGTGCTAGATTGGGCCAGGGGGCCTATGAAGCTTTCTTT	CSARLGQGAYEAFF
TRBV12-3/TRBV12-4	-	once	TRBJ1-1	TGTGCCAGCAGTTTCAGGCGCGGGGGAACTGAAGCTTTCTTT	CASSFRRGGTEAFF
TRBV15	TRBD2	-	TRBJ2-7	TGTGCCACCAGCAGAGCCTTCTTCGGACTAGCGGAGTCCCACGAGCAGTACTTC	CATSRAFFGLAESHEQYF
TRBV10-1	-	-	TRBJ2-1	TGCGCCAGCAGTGAGTCGTATAATCGGGAGCGGAGCAATGAGCAGTTCTTC	CASSESYNRERSNEQFF
TRBV12-3/TRBV12-4	TRBD2	-	TRBJ2-2	TGTGCCAGCACCTTGAGGGAGGGCGCGACCGGGGAGCTGTTTTTT	CASTLREGATGELFF
TRBV4-2	-	few	TRBJ1-4	TGTGCCAGCAGCCTATCGGGGACTAATGAAAAACTGTTTTTT	CASSLSGTNEKLFF
TRBV4-2	TRBD1	medium-sized	TRBJ1-1	TGTGCCAGCAGCAACCAGGGGGCTGAAGCTTTCTTT	CASSNQGAEAFF
TRBV7-8	-	-	TRBJ1-1	TGTGCCAGCAGCTTACCAGGGCGGTCTGAAGCTTTCTTT	CASSLPGRSEAFF
TRBV18	-	few	TRBJ1-4	TGTGCCAGCTCACCAAGAGGACAGGAAAAACTGTTTTTT	CASSPRGQEKLFF
TRBV29-1	-	-	TRBJ1-2	TGCAGCGTGATCGGGGGGCGCGGGGTTCGCTACACCTTC	CSVIGGRGVRYTF
TRBV28	-	-	TRBJ2-3	TGTGCCAGCAGTTCCCCTATCCAGATCGATGGAAGCACAGATACGCAGTATTTT	CASSSPIQIDGSTDTQYF
TRBV2	TRBD2	few	TRBJ2-3	TGTGCCAGCAACGGACTAGCGGGATCAGATACGCAGTATTTT	CASNGLAGSDTQYF
TRBV7-2	-	few	TRBJ2-3	TGTGCCAGCAGGGAGGGGGGCACAGATACGCAGTATTTT	CASREGGTDTQYF
TRBV27	TRBD1	-	TRBJ2-7	TGTGCCAGCAGTTTAGACAGGGGGCAATACGAGCAGTACTTC	CASSLDRGQYEQYF
TRBV10-3	TRBD1	-	TRBJ2-5	TGTGCCATCAGTGAGACAGGGGGCGTTGAGACCCAGTGCTTC	CAISETGGVETQCF
TRBV7-3	-	-	TRBJ2-7	TGTGCCAGCAGCCTTGAAGGGCCCTACGAGCAGTACTTC	CASSLEGPYEQYF
TRBV6-1	-	few	TRBJ1-2	TGTGCCAGCAGTGACCGACTCGGTAATGGCTACACCTTC	CASSDRLGNGYTF
TRBV4-2	-	many	TRBJ2-3	TGTGCCAGCAGCCAAGATCGGGCGGGTACGCAGTATTTT	CASSQDRAGTQYF
TRBV2	TRBD1	-	TRBJ2-7	TGTGCCAGCAATCGGGACAGCCGGCTAGACGAGCAGTACTTC	CASNRDSRLDEQYF
TRBV5-1	-	many	TRBJ1-1	TGCGCCAGCAGCTTGGCGGTCTCCCGGACAACCAACTTGAACACTGAAGCTTTCTTT	CASSLAVSRTTNLNTEAFF
TRBV7-3	-	-	TRBJ1-1	TGTGCCAGCAGCTTACAGGACACCGAGAACACTGAAGCTTTCTTT	CASSLQDTENTEAFF
TRBV20-1	TRBD1	-	TRBJ1-1	TGCAGTGCTCGCCCGGACAGGAAGAACACTGAAGCTTTCTTT	CSARPDRKNTEAFF
TRBV20-1	TRBD2	-	TRBJ2-5	TGCAGTGCCCCACCGACTAGCGGGACCTACGGGGAGACCCAGTACTTC	CSAPPTSGTYGETQYF
TRBV19	-	-	TRBJ2-3	TGTGCCAGTAGTATAGGACTTACAGATACGCAGTATTTT	CASSIGLTDTQYF
TRBV2	TRBD1	few	TRBJ1-1	TGTGCCAGCAGGGGACAGGGGAACACTGAAGCTTTCTTT	CASRGQGNTEAFF
TRBV11-3	-	-	TRBJ1-1	TGTGCCAGCAGCCCTGCCCCGTCCTCTGAAGCTTTCTTT	CASSPAPSSEAFF
TRBV12-3/TRBV12-4	-	few	TRBJ2-1	TGTGCCAGCAGTTTAGCGTCAAGCTACAATGAGCAGTTCTTC	CASSLASSYNEQFF
TRBV5-1	-	-	TRBJ1-2	TGCGCCAGCAGCGGGGGGGACGGCTCGTATGGCTACACCTTC	CASSGGDGSYGYTF
TRBV27	-	many	TRBJ2-1	TGTGCCAGCAGTTTTGATGAGCAGTTCTTC	CASSFDEQFF
TRBV5-1	TRBD1	many	TRBJ2-5	TGCGCCAGCAGCCTTGGACAGGGAGACGAGACCCAGTACTTC	CASSLGQGDETQYF
TRBV28	-	few	TRBJ2-7	TGTGCCAGCAGTCCCCCCACGGGGGCGATTGACGAGCAGTACTTC	CASSPPTGAIDEQYF
TRBV11-2	-	few	TRBJ2-5	TGTGCCAGCAGCTTTTCAGACTACAATAGTGAGACCCAGTACTTC	CASSFSDYNSETQYF
TRBV20-1	-	many	TRBJ1-2	TGCAGTGCTAGTGCAGGGAATGGCTACACCTTC	CSASAGNGYTF
TRBV11-2	TRBD1	-	TRBJ1-6	TGTGCCAGCAGCACCCCCGGGACAGAAAATTCACCCCTCCACTTT	CASSTPGTENSPLHF
TRBV10-3	TRBD1	-	TRBJ2-5	TGTGCCATCAGCTGGGACAGCAAACGAGAGACCCAGTACTTC	CAISWDSKRETQYF